A single sample gave rise to the 19 T cell receptor beta chains below, sequenced in a study of cytomegalovirus exposure and HLA in healthy donors. Measured with immunoSEQ multiplex PCR; TCRdb has only the in-frame clones, and not every one. The sample lists over 60,000 clones, about 94% seen once, with 4% to 5.5% in the top ten. The sequenced sample consisted of PBMCs. These receptors all stem from a man between 18 and 29 years old in good health and CMV-seropositive.

The V gene is TRBV27, the J gene TRBJ1-1, with D possibly TRBD1 on 5 matching bases. In germline, CDR1 is MNHEY, CDR2 SMNVEV (reference sequence). The CDR3 runs to 11 residues. Trimming shortened V by 6 bases and J by 8 bases, and 10 bases separated the two germline ends. The CDR3, as DNA: TGTGCCAGCAGAGGGGCCGGGGAAGCTTTCTTT. Residues: CASRGAGEAFF.

This clone was seen more than once but under ten times. In nucleotides, the CDR3 is TGTGCCAGCAGTGCCGAGACAGGGGTGAGCGAGACCCAGTACTTC. Protein product: CASSAETGVSETQYF. The chain uses TRBV25-1 and TRBJ2-5; 8 bases are a match to TRBD1. The V gene end was trimmed by 4 bases and the J gene end by 5 bases; junction bases not matched to a gene: 9. Germline CDR1 is MGHDK and CDR2 is SYGVNS. This CDR3 is 15 amino acids long.

This chain uses TRBV11-2 with TRBJ2-7, with 7 bases that match TRBD1. This CDR3 comprises 18 residues. CDR1 is SGHAT and CDR2 is FQNNGV in the germline V gene. V lost 1 base and J lost 4; bases outside the gene matches: 16. CDR3 sequence: CASSLGFGGQLIEYEQYF. The CDR3 DNA follows: TGTGCCAGCAGCTTAGGGTTTGGGGGACAGCTAATAGAGTACGAGCAGTACTTC.

This clone occurred once. The CDR3 nucleotides read TGTGCCAGCAGTTTGAGCTATGGCTACACCTTC. It specifies CASSLSYGYTF. The J gene is TRBJ1-2, the V gene TRBV28; D gene uncertain. Germline loops: CDR1 MDHEN, CDR2 SYDVKM. V lost 3 bases and J 4 bases, leaving 3 bases between the germline ends. This CDR3 region has 11 residues.

The chain is built from TRBV6-6 and TRBJ2-1; TRBD1 might be the D (5 bases). The CDR3 has 14 residues. Germline values: CDR1 MNHNY, CDR2 SVGAGI (reference sequence). Trimming took off 6 bases at V and 6 bases at J, with 15 bases between the two ends. CDR3 residues: CASRPQDSVNEQFF. As DNA, the CDR3 is TGTGCCAGCAGGCCCCAAGACAGTGTCAATGAGCAGTTCTTC.

This chain links TRBV10-3 with TRBJ2-1, with D hard to call. CDR1 and CDR2 from the germline V gene are ENHRY and SYGVKD. Trimming stripped 0 bases from V and 2 bases from J, with 8 bases between. The CDR3 is made up of 15 amino acids. The CDR3 region is CAISESTYPYNEQFF. CDR3 nucleotide sequence: TGTGCCATCAGTGAGTCGACATACCCCTACAATGAGCAGTTCTTC.

V is TRBV5-1 and J is TRBJ2-1, with a weak D call TRBD2 (6 bases). The CDR3 consists of 16 residues. The ends were cut back, 4 bases at V and 7 bases at J, with 21 bases in the middle. Germline CDR1 and CDR2: SGHRS and YFSETQ. CDR3 region: CASSHNAGGWGNEQFF. CDR3 in DNA: TGCGCCAGCAGCCACAACGCCGGGGGATGGGGTAATGAGCAGTTCTTC.

The rearrangement joins TRBV4-1 to TRBJ1-2; D not resolved. V lost 1 base to trimming and J lost 6 bases, with 9 bases between them. CDR1 is MGHRA, CDR2 YSYEKL, per germline. The CDR3 has 13 residues. CDR3 protein: CASSQVSGNGYTF. The CDR3 DNA follows: TGCGCCAGCAGCCAAGTATCGGGGAATGGCTACACCTTC.

This rearrangement joins TRBV7-8 to TRBJ2-2; the D gene is possibly TRBD1 (5 bases). This CDR3 comprises 17 residues. Germline CDR1 SGHVS, CDR2 FQNEAQ. V was shortened by 4 bases and J by 5 bases, with 20 bases between the two germline ends. DNA of the CDR3: TGTGCCAGCAGCTCCCAGCCTACGACAGCCGGGACCGGGGAGCTGTTTTTT. It is translated as CASSSQPTTAGTGELFF.

This clone was seen a few times. This rearrangement joins TRBV27 to TRBJ1-2; maybe TRBD1 (5 bases). The germline V and J ends were trimmed by 4 bases and 6 bases, with 15 bases remaining between them. The CDR3 totals 14 residues. Germline V lookup: CDR1 MNHEY, CDR2 SMNVEV (reference sequence). This chain's CDR3 is CASSYQGGFNGYTF. As DNA, the CDR3 is TGTGCCAGCAGTTATCAGGGTGGGTTTAATGGCTACACCTTC.

The gene calls are TRBV11-2 and TRBJ2-1; 10 positions agree with TRBD2. The CDR3 extends over 15 amino acids. From germline, CDR1 is SGHAT and CDR2 FQNNGV. After removal of 5 bases from V and 8 bases from J, the junction contained 9 bases not matched to a gene. The CDR3 sequence is CASSDASGSADEQFF. Written as DNA, the CDR3 is TGTGCCAGCAGCGACGCTAGCGGGAGTGCCGATGAGCAGTTCTTC. Drawing the rest from reference TRBV11-2 and TRBJ2-1, the complete variable domain is EAGVAQSPRYKIIEKRQSVAFWCNPISGHATLYWYQQILGQGPKLLIQFQNNGVVDDSQLPKDRFSAERLKGVDSTLKIQPAKLEDSAVYLCASSDASGSADEQFFGPGTRLTVL.

The J gene is TRBJ1-1, the V gene TRBV5-5; perhaps TRBD1 as D (5 bases). V lost 2 bases and J lost 5, with 19 bases in between. The CDR3 runs to 16 residues. Germline CDR1 SGHKS, CDR2 YYEKEE (reference sequence). Here the CDR3 reads CASSFSTTPGVTEAFF. For the CDR3, the DNA is TGTGCCAGCAGCTTTAGTACAACACCGGGGGTTACTGAAGCTTTCTTT.

This rearrangement joins TRBV27 to TRBJ2-7, with TRBD2 matching 10 bases. The CDR3 extends over 16 amino acids. Trimming cost V 2 bases and J 2 bases; bases outside gene matches: 6. The germline V gene has CDR1 MNHEY and CDR2 SMNVEV (reference sequence). The CDR3 nucleotides are TGTGCCAGCAGTTTACGCGGACTAGCGGACGCCTACGAGCAGTACTTC. This sequence encodes CASSLRGLADAYEQYF.

V gene TRBV7-8 combines with J gene TRBJ1-1; D is unclear. The germline V gene has CDR1 SGHVS and CDR2 FQNEAQ. The CDR3 is 15 residues long. Trimming cost V 3 bases and J 5 bases, with 16 bases left between them. As DNA, the CDR3 is TGTGCCAGCAGCTTGGAAGGAGCCCGGAATACTGAAGCTTTCTTT. Its protein product is CASSLEGARNTEAFF.

In this sample, this clone turned up once. The V gene is TRBV2, the J gene TRBJ2-7, with 9 bases aligning to TRBD1. Germline V lookup: CDR1 SNHLY, CDR2 FYNNEI. The CDR3 sequence is 15 residues long. The trim removed 7 bases at V and 1 base at J, leaving 8 bases unmatched. The CDR3 DNA reads TGTGCCAGCACCGTGGGGACAGGGTTTTCCTACGAGCAGTACTTC. Its protein product is CASTVGTGFSYEQYF.

This chain connects TRBV9 to TRBJ2-5; a possible D gene is TRBD1 (6 bases). Germline V gene lookup returns CDR1 SGDLS and CDR2 YYNGEE. Trimming removed 0 bases at V and 7 bases at J, with 13 bases between. The CDR3 has 14 amino acids. Here the CDR3 DNA reads TGTGCCAGCAGCGTAGGAGGGGGATACGGGACCCAGTACTTC. Protein: CASSVGGGYGTQYF.

The chain recombines TRBV27 with TRBJ1-1; possibly TRBD1 for D (6 bases). The CDR3 spans 17 residues. Germline V lookup: CDR1 MNHEY, CDR2 SMNVEV (reference sequence). The V gene lost 4 bases and the J gene lost 4 bases, with 22 bases spanning the gap. Here the CDR3 DNA reads TGTGCCAGCAGTTCCAATTTCCCGACAGGCAGGAGCACTGAAGCTTTCTTT. As protein: CASSSNFPTGRSTEAFF.

This rearrangement joins TRBV27 to TRBJ1-1; D perhaps matches TRBD1 (5 bases). The germline V gene has CDR1 MNHEY and CDR2 SMNVEV (reference sequence). This CDR3 spans 12 amino acids. V lost 0 bases and J 7 bases, leaving 6 bases between the germline ends. This CDR3 reads CASSLSQGEAFF. Here the CDR3 DNA reads TGTGCCAGCAGTTTATCCCAGGGTGAAGCTTTCTTT.

The chain combines TRBV19 with TRBJ2-5, with TRBD1 matching 7 bases. Germline loops: CDR1 LNHDA, CDR2 SQIVND (reference sequence). This CDR3 spans 15 amino acids. V shed 5 bases, J shed 5 bases, and the junction held 11 bases outside the gene matches. The CDR3 region is CASSPFLGGGETQYF. The CDR3 nucleotides read TGTGCCAGTAGTCCGTTCTTAGGGGGCGGTGAGACCCAGTACTTC.